This T cell receptor (beta chain) was retrieved from a study of response to subunit inactivated influenza vaccine. Study findings and constraints: Researchers suggested that each seasonal influenza vaccination recruits few new T cells.

MiXCR, run by TCRdb on the RT-PCR reads, gives a single entry per CDR3 protein. The table has 650,000 to 850,000 distinct CDR3 sequences, 11% to 15% seen once. With respect to this clonotype: Its antigen is currently unknown.

In germline, CDR1 is MNHEY, CDR2 SMNVEV (reference sequence). The CDR3 loop spans 17 amino acids. V lost 6 bases, J lost 0 bases, and 8 bases stayed unmatched. The gene calls are TRBV27 and TRBJ2-6, with 7 bases lining up with TRBD1. The TCR originated in a man aged 45-65 years who received an inactivated influenza vaccine. This specimen consisted of PBMCs from blood, obtained around 14 days before vaccination. Here the CDR3 reads CASSRRGTASGANVLTF. CDR3 in DNA: TGTGCCAGCAGCCGACGAGGGACAGCCTCTGGGGCCAACGTCCTGACTTTC.